A single sample is the source of the 26 T cell receptor beta chains below, sequenced in a study of identifying expanded T cells in peripheral blood. The table came from immunoSEQ multiplex PCR; TCRdb's copy has only in-frame clones and leaves some out. The sample records some 77,000 clones, 88% being singletons. The sequencing sample was made of blood. The receptors here all came from a person between 18 and 75 years old in good health.

The V call is TRBV27, the J call TRBJ1-5; D is undetermined. The V end was cut by 2 bases, the J end by 3 bases, with 11 bases between. There are 15 residues in the CDR3. In germline, CDR1 is MNHEY, CDR2 SMNVEV (reference sequence). CDR3 protein: CASSLKRSFNQPQHF. In DNA form, the CDR3 reads TGTGCCAGCAGTTTAAAACGGTCCTTCAATCAGCCCCAGCATTTT.

This clone was detected only once. The chain couples TRBV29-1 to TRBJ2-3; D possibly corresponds to TRBD2 (6 bases). The CDR3 extends over 11 amino acids. Trimming stripped 3 bases from V and 7 bases from J, with 8 bases between. Germline V lookup: CDR1 SQVTM, CDR2 ANQGSEA. The CDR3 spells CSVEGGNTQYF. The CDR3 region has the DNA TGCAGCGTTGAGGGGGGAAATACGCAGTATTTT.

This chain uses TRBV10-1 with TRBJ2-1; TRBD1 might be the D (6 bases). Germline CDR1 reads WNHNN; CDR2 reads SYGVQD (reference sequence). The CDR3 consists of 14 residues. V was trimmed by 6 bases and J by 10 bases, leaving 19 bases between them. The CDR3 nucleotides read TGCGCCAGCAGCACTACGGACAGCCCAAGGGAGCAGTTCTTC. This translates into CASSTTDSPREQFF.

The gene calls are TRBV19 and TRBJ1-5, with 7 bases lining up with TRBD1. V gave up 6 bases and J gave up 4 bases; unmatched junction bases: 6. The germline gives CDR1 LNHDA, CDR2 SQIVND (reference sequence). The CDR3 is 14 residues long. CDR3 bases: TGTGCCAGTAGGTGGGGACAGCCAAATCAGCCCCAGCATTTT. It encodes CASRWGQPNQPQHF. Full variable domain (rest looked up from reference TRBV19 and TRBJ1-5): DGGITQSPKYLFRKEGQNVTLSCEQNLNHDAMYWYRQDPGQGLRLIYYSQIVNDFQKGDIAEGYSVSREKKESFPLTVTSAQKNPTAFYLCASRWGQPNQPQHFGDGTRLSIL.

The chain couples TRBV5-4 to TRBJ1-5; a weak D match, TRBD1 (5 bases). The ends were cut back, 0 bases at V and 4 bases at J, with 11 bases in the middle. The germline V gene encodes CDR1 SGHNT and CDR2 YYREEE (reference sequence). This CDR3 is 15 amino acids long. The CDR3 is CASSLGGTDNQPQHF. In DNA, the CDR3 is TGTGCCAGCAGCTTGGGGGGGACGGATAATCAGCCCCAGCATTTT.

The chain links TRBV5-1 to TRBJ2-5; 14 bases agree with TRBD2. The V segment lost 4 bases and the J segment 4 bases; nucleotides outside the gene matches: 3. The CDR3 covers 15 residues. From germline, CDR1 is SGHRS and CDR2 YFSETQ. The CDR3 nucleotides read TGCGCCAGCAGCCTCGGACTAGCGGGGGGAGAGACCCAGTACTTC. This encodes CASSLGLAGGETQYF.

The rearrangement links TRBV7-6 to TRBJ1-5, with no clear D. CDR1 is SGHVS, CDR2 FNYEAQ, per germline. This CDR3 region has 15 residues. V was trimmed by 5 bases and J by 0 bases, leaving 11 bases between them. The CDR3, as DNA: TGTGCCAGCAGCCAGGACTCGTATAGCAATCAGCCCCAGCATTTT. Its protein is CASSQDSYSNQPQHF.

V usage is TRBV19 and J usage is TRBJ2-5; D gene ambiguous. CDR3 size: 15 residues. V was cut by 3 bases and J by 5 bases, with 16 bases left in between. Looked up from germline, CDR1 is LNHDA and CDR2 is SQIVND (reference sequence). The CDR3 region is CASSMRLGLWETQYF. DNA of the CDR3: TGTGCCAGTAGTATGAGGCTAGGCCTTTGGGAGACCCAGTACTTC.

This chain uses TRBV7-2 with TRBJ2-3; TRBD1 matches 9 bases. This CDR3 has 15 amino acids. The V and J ends lost 5 bases and 10 bases, in that order; junction bases with no gene match: 13. CDR1 and CDR2 (germline): SGHTA, FQGNSA. The CDR3 nucleotides read TGTGCCAGCAGCACAGGGGGCTCATTTAGCCCTGCGCAGTATTTT. This codes for CASSTGGSFSPAQYF.

The chain is built from TRBV6-1 and TRBJ2-7, with 7 bases aligning to TRBD2. CDR3 length: 11 amino acids. The V and J ends lost 2 bases and 12 bases, in that order; junction bases with no gene match: 4. Germline V CDR1 and CDR2: MNHNS, SASEGT. The CDR3 spells CASSESGVAYF. The CDR3 DNA reads TGTGCCAGCAGTGAAAGCGGGGTAGCGTACTTC.

The table lists this clone with a count of one. This chain uses TRBV2 with TRBJ1-5; D unresolved. The germline CDR1 and CDR2 sequences are SNHLY and FYNNEI. This CDR3 comprises 13 residues. With 3 bases removed from V and 2 bases from J, the gap between germline ends came to 5 bases. DNA of the CDR3: TGTGCCAGCAGTGACCTTCGCAATCAGCCCCAGCATTTT. Translated, it gives CASSDLRNQPQHF.

The V and J genes are TRBV6-6 and TRBJ1-5; TRBD1 might be the D (5 bases). The CDR3 extends over 16 amino acids. The V gene's germline CDR1 is MNHNY and CDR2 SVGAGI (reference sequence). Trimming cost V 6 bases and J 5 bases, with 20 bases left between them. In DNA form, the CDR3 reads TGTGCCAGCAGATACAGGTCGGGTCAGGGCGATCAGCCCCAGCATTTT. It encodes CASRYRSGQGDQPQHF.

The V and J genes are TRBV5-6 and TRBJ2-1; 9 nucleotides match TRBD2. The length of the CDR3 is 18 residues. The V and J ends lost 4 bases and 5 bases, in that order; junction bases with no gene match: 16. Germline CDR1 and CDR2: SGHDT and YYEEEE. The CDR3 reads CASSAVVVASGDHNEQFF. DNA of the CDR3: TGTGCCAGCAGCGCGGTTGTAGTGGCTAGCGGGGACCACAATGAGCAGTTCTTC.

This sequence joins TRBV6-1 and TRBJ2-5; D unclear. The V and J ends lost 7 bases and 1 base respectively, with 16 bases between them. The CDR3 has 15 residues. Germline CDR1 and CDR2: MNHNS and SASEGT. This chain's CDR3 is CASTLGPNRQETQYF. In DNA form, the CDR3 reads TGTGCCAGCACCCTCGGGCCCAACCGCCAAGAGACCCAGTACTTC.

This CDR3 reads CASSFTGGTTDTQYF. CDR3 bases: TGTGCCAGCAGTTTTACCGGGGGGACCACAGATACGCAGTATTTT. J is TRBJ2-3 and V is TRBV28, with 7 bases matching TRBD2. Trimming took 3 bases from V and 2 from J; bases not matched to a gene: 5. The CDR3 contains 15 residues. Germline CDR1 reads MDHEN; CDR2 reads SYDVKM.

This chain connects TRBV4-2 to TRBJ1-5; D call uncertain. CDR1 and CDR2 from the germline V gene are LGHNA and YNFKEQ. The CDR3 is 13 residues long. V was pared by 2 bases and J by 0 bases, with 2 bases between. The CDR3 sequence is CASSQNSNQPQHF. The DNA of the CDR3 is TGTGCCAGCAGCCAAAATAGCAATCAGCCCCAGCATTTT.

The V and J genes are TRBV6-1 and TRBJ2-7; 11 positions match TRBD2. Germline V gene lookup returns CDR1 MNHNS and CDR2 SASEGT. The CDR3 covers 16 residues. V lost 0 bases and J lost 0; bases outside the gene matches: 1. The CDR3 sequence is CASSEAGTSGSYEQYF. In nucleotides, the CDR3 is TGTGCCAGCAGTGAAGCGGGGACTAGCGGCTCCTACGAGCAGTACTTC.

The rearrangement links TRBV29-1 to TRBJ1-2; 10 nucleotides line up with TRBD1. Unmatched junction bases numbered 8, after V lost 5 bases and J lost 8 bases. Germline V CDR1 and CDR2: SQVTM, ANQGSEA. The CDR3 covers 13 residues. The DNA for the CDR3 is TGCAGCGTTTCGGACAGGGGGAGGTGGGGCTACACCTTC. It encodes CSVSDRGRWGYTF.

This clone occurred once. The chain joins TRBV5-4 to TRBJ2-3; TRBD1 or TRBD2 may be the D gene (5 bases each). Germline V lookup: CDR1 SGHNT, CDR2 YYREEE (reference sequence). CDR3 length equals 14 residues. V lost 2 bases and J 0 bases, leaving 7 bases between the germline ends. The CDR3 nucleotides read TGTGCCAGCAGCTTTGGGGGTAGCACAGATACGCAGTATTTT. It is translated as CASSFGGSTDTQYF.

The chain joins TRBV2 to TRBJ2-7; D unclear. The length of the CDR3 is 13 residues. CDR1 and CDR2 (germline): SNHLY, FYNNEI. Trimming took off 4 bases at V and 0 bases at J, with 7 bases between the two ends. The CDR3 DNA sequence: TGTGCCAGCAGTGGGGTGTTCTCCTACGAGCAGTACTTC. Its translation is CASSGVFSYEQYF.

This chain joins TRBV5-1 and TRBJ2-5; D gene ambiguous. Germline V gene sequence: CDR1 SGHRS, CDR2 YFSETQ. The V gene lost 0 bases and the J gene lost 5 bases, with 8 bases spanning the gap. CDR3 length: 13 residues. This CDR3 is CASSLGEIETQYF. CDR3 DNA: TGCGCCAGCAGCTTGGGAGAGATCGAGACCCAGTACTTC.

This chain joins TRBV19 and TRBJ1-2; 7 bases align to TRBD1. The junction had 7 bases not matched to a gene; V was cut back by 5 bases and J by 1 base. The CDR3 extends over 15 amino acids. Per the germline V gene, CDR1 is LNHDA and CDR2 is SQIVND (reference sequence). The chain's CDR3 is CASSVAGTVNYGYTF. Written as DNA, the CDR3 is TGTGCCAGTAGTGTTGCCGGGACAGTTAACTATGGCTACACCTTC. Looking up the rest from reference TRBV19 and TRBJ1-2 gives the full variable domain: DGGITQSPKYLFRKEGQNVTLSCEQNLNHDAMYWYRQDPGQGLRLIYYSQIVNDFQKGDIAEGYSVSREKKESFPLTVTSAQKNPTAFYLCASSVAGTVNYGYTFGSGTRLTVV.

V usage is TRBV21-1 and J usage is TRBJ1-5; the table's D call TRBD1 went unverified against the DNA. TRBV21-1 constitutes a pseudogene. The CDR3 sequence is 17 residues long. The DNA for the CDR3 is TGTGCCAGCAGCAACGAGGCCGACAGGGATGTCAATCAGCCCCAGCATTTT. Residues: CASSNEADRDVNQPQHF.

CDR3: CASSLEGYEQFF. The CDR3 nucleotides are TGTGCCAGCAGCTTAGAAGGTTATGAGCAGTTCTTC. The chain couples TRBV11-3 to TRBJ2-1; D uncertain. CDR1 and CDR2 from the germline V gene are SGHNT and YENEEA. The CDR3 covers 12 residues. Trimming took 0 bases from V and 8 from J, leaving 5 bases between them.

The chain uses TRBV10-1 and TRBJ2-3, with D possibly matching TRBD2 (6 bases). The V end was cut by 2 bases, the J end by 6 bases, with 6 bases between. The CDR3 consists of 12 residues. CDR1 WNHNN and CDR2 SYGVQD come from the germline V gene (reference sequence). The DNA for the CDR3 is TGCGCCAGCAGTGAGGGGAGGGATACGCAGTATTTT. This translates into CASSEGRDTQYF.

The chain is built from TRBV13 and TRBJ1-1; D possibly corresponds to TRBD1 (5 bases). The V and J ends lost 10 bases and 5 bases respectively, with 20 bases between them. Germline V gene data show CDR1 as PRHDT and CDR2 as FYEKMQ (reference sequence). The CDR3 loop spans 14 amino acids. The CDR3 here is CATSIQAGVTEAFF. The CDR3 nucleotides are TGTGCCACCTCTATACAGGCGGGGGTAACTGAAGCTTTCTTT. Filled out from reference TRBV13 and TRBJ1-1, the complete variable domain reads AAGVIQSPRHLIKEKRETATLKCYPIPRHDTVYWYQQGPGQDPQFLISFYEKMQSDKGSIPDRFSAQQFSDYHSELNMSSLELGDSALYFCATSIQAGVTEAFFGQGTRLTVV.